The following is a T cell receptor (beta chain) sequence with its context. The CDR3 runs 16 residues. The V and J ends lost 6 bases and 7 bases, in that order; junction bases with no gene match: 12. CDR1 is LGHNA, CDR2 YNFKEQ, per germline. The data stem from a study of blood T cell repertoires in COVID-19. Only in-frame clones appear in the TCRdb table, and some are missing; sequencing was by immunoSEQ multiplex PCR. Of about 290,000 clones in the sample, roughly 89% were seen once. The genes are TRBV4-2 and TRBJ1-5; 10 bases map to TRBD1. Specimen: peripheral blood. The clonotype originates from a woman younger than 45 with COVID-19, enrolled during active disease. The CDR3 is CASSRTRGTGVQPQHF. In DNA form, the CDR3 reads TGTGCCAGCAGTCGTACAAGGGGGACAGGGGTCCAGCCCCAGCATTTT.